A single sample gave rise to the 6 T cell receptor beta chains below, sequenced in a study of monozygotic twins with inflammatory bowel disease. TCRdb reprocessed the 5' RACE reads and stores each CDR3 protein as one record, lacking DNA. The listing records 420,000 or so distinct CDR3 sequences. Sequenced: blood. These receptors were collected from a human donor with ulcerative colitis or Crohn's disease, or a healthy co-twin of an affected twin (not recorded which).

CDR3 residues: CASSPRTSVVGKLFF. The chain couples TRBV3-1 to TRBJ1-4; TCRdb outputs TRBD1, but without DNA this stays unchecked. CDR1 is LGHDT, CDR2 YNNKEL, per germline (reference sequence). The CDR3 sequence is 15 residues long.

Here the CDR3 reads CASSPGVLNQPQHF. V is TRBV18 and J is TRBJ1-5. This CDR3 contains 14 residues. Germline CDR1 reads KGHSH; CDR2 reads LQKENI.

The CDR3 spells CASSPGTLGDTQYF. The V call is TRBV7-6, the J call TRBJ2-3; TCRdb calls TRBD1, which cannot be checked without DNA. The CDR3 is 14 amino acids. Germline V CDR1 and CDR2: SGHVS, FNYEAQ.

The J gene is TRBJ2-7, the V gene TRBV12-3 or TRBV12-4; TCRdb gives TRBD1 as the D gene, but with no DNA this cannot be confirmed. The CDR3 contains 14 residues. CDR3 in amino acids: CASSFEAGHYEQYF.

The chain uses TRBV12-3 or TRBV12-4 and TRBJ2-2. The CDR3 is 13 residues long. The CDR3: CASSPVRGGELFF.

This chain uses TRBV5-4 with TRBJ2-3; TCRdb's assignment of TRBD2 cannot be checked, as there is no DNA. The germline CDR1 and CDR2 sequences are SGHNT and YYREEE (reference sequence). This CDR3 spans 17 amino acids. The CDR3 region is CASSLEGPSLDTDTQYF.